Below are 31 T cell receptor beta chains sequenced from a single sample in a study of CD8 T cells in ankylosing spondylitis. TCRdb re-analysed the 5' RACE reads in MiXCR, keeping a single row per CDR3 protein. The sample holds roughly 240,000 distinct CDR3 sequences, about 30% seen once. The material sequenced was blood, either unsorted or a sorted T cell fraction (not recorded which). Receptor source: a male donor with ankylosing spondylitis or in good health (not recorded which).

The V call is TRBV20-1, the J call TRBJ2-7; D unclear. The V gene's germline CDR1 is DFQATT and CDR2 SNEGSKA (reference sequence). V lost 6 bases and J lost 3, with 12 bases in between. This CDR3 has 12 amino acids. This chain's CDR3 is CSATLTLYEQYF. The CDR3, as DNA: TGCAGTGCGACCCTCACCCTCTACGAGCAGTACTTC.

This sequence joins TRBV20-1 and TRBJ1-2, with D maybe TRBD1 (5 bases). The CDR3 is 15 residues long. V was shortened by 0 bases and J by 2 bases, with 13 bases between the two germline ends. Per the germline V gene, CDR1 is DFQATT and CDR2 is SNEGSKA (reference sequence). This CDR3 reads CSARDKRGRNYGYTF. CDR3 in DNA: TGCAGTGCTAGAGATAAAAGGGGAAGGAACTATGGCTACACCTTC.

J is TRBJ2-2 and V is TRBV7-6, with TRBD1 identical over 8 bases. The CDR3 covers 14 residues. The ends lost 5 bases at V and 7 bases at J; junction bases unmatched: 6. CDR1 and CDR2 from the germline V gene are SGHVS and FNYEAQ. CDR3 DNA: TGTGCCAGCAGCCCGGACAGGGAGGACGGGGAGCTGTTTTTT. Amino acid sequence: CASSPDREDGELFF.

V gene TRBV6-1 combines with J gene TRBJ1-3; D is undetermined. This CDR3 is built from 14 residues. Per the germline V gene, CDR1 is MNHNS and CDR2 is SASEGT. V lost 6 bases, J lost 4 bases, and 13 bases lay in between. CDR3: CASSFLGGGNTIYF. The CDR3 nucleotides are TGTGCCAGCAGCTTCCTTGGAGGCGGAAACACCATATATTTT.

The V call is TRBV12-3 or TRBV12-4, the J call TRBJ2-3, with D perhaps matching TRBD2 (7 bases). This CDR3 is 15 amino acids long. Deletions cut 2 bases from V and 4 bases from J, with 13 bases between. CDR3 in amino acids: CASSLRGAASDTQYF. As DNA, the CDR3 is TGTGCCAGCAGTTTACGGGGGGCGGCTTCAGATACGCAGTATTTT.

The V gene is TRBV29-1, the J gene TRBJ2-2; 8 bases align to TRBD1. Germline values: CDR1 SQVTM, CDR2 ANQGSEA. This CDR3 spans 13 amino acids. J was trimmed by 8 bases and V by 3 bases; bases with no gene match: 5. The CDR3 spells CSVDGQGAGELFF. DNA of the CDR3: TGCAGCGTTGACGGGCAGGGGGCTGGGGAGCTGTTTTTT.

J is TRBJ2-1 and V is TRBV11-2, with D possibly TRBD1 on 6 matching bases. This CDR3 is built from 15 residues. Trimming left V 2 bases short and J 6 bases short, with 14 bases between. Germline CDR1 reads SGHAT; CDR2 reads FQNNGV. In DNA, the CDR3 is TGTGCCAGCAGCTTACGTCAGGGGATACGCAATGAGCAGTTCTTC. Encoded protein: CASSLRQGIRNEQFF. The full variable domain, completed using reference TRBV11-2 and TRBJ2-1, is EAGVAQSPRYKIIEKRQSVAFWCNPISGHATLYWYQQILGQGPKLLIQFQNNGVVDDSQLPKDRFSAERLKGVDSTLKIQPAKLEDSAVYLCASSLRQGIRNEQFFGPGTRLTVL.

The CDR3 region is CSATTNRGQWGNEQFF. The CDR3 nucleotides read TGCAGTGCTACCACAAACAGGGGACAGTGGGGCAATGAGCAGTTCTTC. This chain joins TRBV20-1 and TRBJ2-1; TRBD1 agrees at 7 bases. V shed 4 bases and J 6 bases; nucleotides not matched to a gene: 15. This CDR3 contains 16 residues. The V gene's germline CDR1 is DFQATT and CDR2 SNEGSKA (reference sequence).

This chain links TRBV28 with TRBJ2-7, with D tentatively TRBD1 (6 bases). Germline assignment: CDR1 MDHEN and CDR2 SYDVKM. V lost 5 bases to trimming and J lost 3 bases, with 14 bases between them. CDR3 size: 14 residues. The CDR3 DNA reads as TGTGCCAGCAGTGTCCGACAGGTCCGCTACGAGCAGTACTTC. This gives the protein CASSVRQVRYEQYF. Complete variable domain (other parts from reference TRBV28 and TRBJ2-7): DVKVTQSSRYLVKRTGEKVFLECVQDMDHENMFWYRQDPGLGLRLIYFSYDVKMKEKGDIPEGYSVSREKKERFSLILESASTNQTSMYLCASSVRQVRYEQYFGPGTRLTVT.

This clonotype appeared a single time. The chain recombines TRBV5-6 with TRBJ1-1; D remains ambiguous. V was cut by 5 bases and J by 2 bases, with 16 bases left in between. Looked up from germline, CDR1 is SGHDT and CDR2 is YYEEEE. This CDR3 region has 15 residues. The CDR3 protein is CASSPMALFNTEAFF. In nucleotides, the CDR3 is TGTGCCAGCAGTCCGATGGCCCTTTTTAACACTGAAGCTTTCTTT.

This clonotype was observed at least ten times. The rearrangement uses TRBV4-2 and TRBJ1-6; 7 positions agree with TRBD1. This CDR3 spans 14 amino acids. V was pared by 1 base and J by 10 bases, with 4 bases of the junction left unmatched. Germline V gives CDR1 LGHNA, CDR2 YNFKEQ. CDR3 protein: CASSQGQGESPLHF. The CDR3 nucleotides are TGTGCCAGCAGCCAAGGGCAGGGGGAATCACCCCTCCACTTT.

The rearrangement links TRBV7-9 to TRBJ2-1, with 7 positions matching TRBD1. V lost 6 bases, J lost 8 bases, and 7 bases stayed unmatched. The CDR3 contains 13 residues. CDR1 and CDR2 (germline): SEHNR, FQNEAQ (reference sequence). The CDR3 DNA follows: TGTGCCAGCAGGTTACAGGGGTTCGATGAGCAGTTCTTC. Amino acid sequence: CASRLQGFDEQFF.

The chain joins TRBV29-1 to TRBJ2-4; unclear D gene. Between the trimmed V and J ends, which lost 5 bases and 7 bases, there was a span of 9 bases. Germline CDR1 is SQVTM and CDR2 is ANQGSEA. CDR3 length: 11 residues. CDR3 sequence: CSVIRANIQYF. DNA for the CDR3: TGCAGCGTTATAAGGGCCAACATTCAGTACTTC.

The CDR3 sequence: CASSLSMGDTQYF. CDR3 sequence (DNA): TGTGCCAGCAGTTTAAGTATGGGAGATACGCAGTATTTT. The V and J genes are TRBV28 and TRBJ2-3; D is undetermined. Germline V gene data show CDR1 as MDHEN and CDR2 as SYDVKM. Trimming removed 2 bases at V and 5 bases at J, with 8 bases between. CDR3 size: 13 residues.

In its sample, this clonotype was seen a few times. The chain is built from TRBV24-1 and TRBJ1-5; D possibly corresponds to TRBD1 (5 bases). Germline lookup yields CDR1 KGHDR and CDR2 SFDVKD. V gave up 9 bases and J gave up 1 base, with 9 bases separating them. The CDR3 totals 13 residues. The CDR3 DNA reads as TGTGCCACCGCACAGGCCAGCAATCAGCCCCAGCATTTT. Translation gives CATAQASNQPQHF.

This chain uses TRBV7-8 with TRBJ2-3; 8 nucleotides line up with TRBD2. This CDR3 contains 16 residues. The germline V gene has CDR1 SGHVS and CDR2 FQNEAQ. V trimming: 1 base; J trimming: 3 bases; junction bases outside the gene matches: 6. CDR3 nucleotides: TGTGCCAGCAGCTTAGAGGGACTAGGGACGACAGATACGCAGTATTTT. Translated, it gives CASSLEGLGTTDTQYF.

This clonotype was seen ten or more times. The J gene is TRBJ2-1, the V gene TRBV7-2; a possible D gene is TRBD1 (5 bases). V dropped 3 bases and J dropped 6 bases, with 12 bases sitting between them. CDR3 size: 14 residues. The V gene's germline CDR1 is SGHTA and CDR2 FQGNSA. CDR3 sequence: CASSFDSNRNEQFF. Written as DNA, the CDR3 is TGTGCCAGCAGCTTCGACAGCAACCGCAATGAGCAGTTCTTC.

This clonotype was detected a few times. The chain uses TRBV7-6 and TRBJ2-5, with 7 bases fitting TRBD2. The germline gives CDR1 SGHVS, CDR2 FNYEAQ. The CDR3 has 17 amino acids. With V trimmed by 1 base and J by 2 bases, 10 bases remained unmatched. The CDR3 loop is CASSLGAWLAEQETQYF. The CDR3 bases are TGTGCCAGCAGCTTAGGTGCATGGCTAGCGGAACAAGAGACCCAGTACTTC.

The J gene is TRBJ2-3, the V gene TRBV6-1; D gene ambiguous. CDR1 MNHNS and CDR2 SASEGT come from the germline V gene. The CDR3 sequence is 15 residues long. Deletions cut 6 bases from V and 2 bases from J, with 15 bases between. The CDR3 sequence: CASSPRRTLTDTQYF. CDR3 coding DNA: TGTGCCAGCAGCCCACGTCGGACCCTCACAGATACGCAGTATTTT.

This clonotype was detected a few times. The CDR3 reads CASSLVGSSEAFF. The CDR3 DNA follows: TGTGCCAGCAGTTTAGTGGGGAGCAGTGAAGCTTTCTTT. This rearrangement joins TRBV12-3 or TRBV12-4 to TRBJ1-1, with D unclear. Between the trimmed V and J ends, which lost 1 base and 7 bases, there was a span of 10 bases. This CDR3 spans 13 amino acids.

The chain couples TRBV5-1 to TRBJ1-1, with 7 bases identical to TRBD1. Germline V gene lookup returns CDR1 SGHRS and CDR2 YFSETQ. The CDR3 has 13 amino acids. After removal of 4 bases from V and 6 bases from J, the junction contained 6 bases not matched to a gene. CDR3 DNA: TGCGCCAGCAGCACCACGACAGGGCCTGAAGCTTTCTTT. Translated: CASSTTTGPEAFF.

For the CDR3, the DNA is TGTGCCAGCACCCTAGGGGGGTTAGAGACCCAGTACTTC. The encoded protein is CASTLGGLETQYF. The rearrangement uses TRBV6-2 or TRBV6-3 and TRBJ2-5; D is tentatively TRBD1 or TRBD2 (6 bases each). This CDR3 spans 13 amino acids. V dropped 7 bases and J dropped 4 bases, with 13 bases sitting between them. Germline CDR1 reads MNHEY; CDR2 reads SVGEGT.

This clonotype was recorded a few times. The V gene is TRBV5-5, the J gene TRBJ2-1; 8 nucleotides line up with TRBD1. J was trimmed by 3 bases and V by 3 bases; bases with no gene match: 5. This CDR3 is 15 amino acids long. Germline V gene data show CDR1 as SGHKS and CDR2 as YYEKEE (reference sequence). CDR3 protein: CASSSDRADYNEQFF. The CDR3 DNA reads TGTGCCAGCAGCTCGGACAGGGCGGACTACAATGAGCAGTTCTTC.

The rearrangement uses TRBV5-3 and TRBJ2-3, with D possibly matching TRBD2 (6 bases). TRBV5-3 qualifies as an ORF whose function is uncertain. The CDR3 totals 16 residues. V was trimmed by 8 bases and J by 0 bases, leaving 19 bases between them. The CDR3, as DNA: TGTGCCAGCAGTAGGACCGGGACTTCTAGCACAGATACGCAGTATTTT. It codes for CASSRTGTSSTDTQYF.

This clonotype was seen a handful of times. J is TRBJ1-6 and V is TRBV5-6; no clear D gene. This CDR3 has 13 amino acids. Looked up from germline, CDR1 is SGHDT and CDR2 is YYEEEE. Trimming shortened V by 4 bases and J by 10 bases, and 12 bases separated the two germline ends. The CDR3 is CASSQAGVSPLHF. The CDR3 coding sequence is TGTGCCAGCAGCCAGGCGGGTGTCTCACCCCTCCACTTT.

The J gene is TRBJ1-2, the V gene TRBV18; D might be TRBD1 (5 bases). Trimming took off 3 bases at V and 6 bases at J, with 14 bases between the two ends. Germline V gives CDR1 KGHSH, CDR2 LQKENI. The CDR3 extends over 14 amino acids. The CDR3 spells CASSPQSPRDGYTF. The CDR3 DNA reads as TGTGCCAGCTCACCCCAGAGTCCCAGGGATGGCTACACCTTC.

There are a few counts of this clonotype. DNA of the CDR3: TGTGCCAGCACCCTACGGGGGCCTACGGACGAGCAGTACTTC. Its translation is CASTLRGPTDEQYF. The genes are TRBV7-8 and TRBJ2-7; D could derive from TRBD1 or TRBD2 (6 bases each). There are 14 residues in the CDR3. Germline CDR1 reads SGHVS; CDR2 reads FQNEAQ. Trimming cost V 7 bases and J 5 bases, with 18 bases left between them.

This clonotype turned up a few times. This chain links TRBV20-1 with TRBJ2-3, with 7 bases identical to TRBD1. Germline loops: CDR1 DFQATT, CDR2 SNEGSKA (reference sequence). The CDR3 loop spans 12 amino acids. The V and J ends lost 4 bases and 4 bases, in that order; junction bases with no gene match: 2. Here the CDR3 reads CSAKTGSDTQYF. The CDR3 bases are TGCAGTGCTAAGACAGGGTCAGATACGCAGTATTTT.

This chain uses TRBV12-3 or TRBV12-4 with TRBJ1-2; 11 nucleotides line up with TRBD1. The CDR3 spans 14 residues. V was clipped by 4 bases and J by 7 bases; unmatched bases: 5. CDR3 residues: CASSSDRGRSGYTF. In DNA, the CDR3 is TGTGCCAGCAGTTCGGACAGGGGGCGATCTGGCTACACCTTC.

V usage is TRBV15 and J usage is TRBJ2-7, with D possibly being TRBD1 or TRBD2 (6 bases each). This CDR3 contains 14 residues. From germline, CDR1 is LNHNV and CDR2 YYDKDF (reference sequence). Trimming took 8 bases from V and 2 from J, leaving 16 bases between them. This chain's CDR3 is CATPEEGGTYEQYF. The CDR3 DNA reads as TGTGCCACCCCCGAGGAGGGGGGAACCTACGAGCAGTACTTC.

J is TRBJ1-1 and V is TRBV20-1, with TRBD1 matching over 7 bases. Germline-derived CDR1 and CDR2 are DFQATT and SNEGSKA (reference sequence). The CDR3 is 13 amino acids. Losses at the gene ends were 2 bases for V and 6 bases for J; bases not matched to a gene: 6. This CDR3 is CSARLQGSPEAFF. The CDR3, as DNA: TGCAGTGCTAGACTACAGGGGTCCCCTGAAGCTTTCTTT.